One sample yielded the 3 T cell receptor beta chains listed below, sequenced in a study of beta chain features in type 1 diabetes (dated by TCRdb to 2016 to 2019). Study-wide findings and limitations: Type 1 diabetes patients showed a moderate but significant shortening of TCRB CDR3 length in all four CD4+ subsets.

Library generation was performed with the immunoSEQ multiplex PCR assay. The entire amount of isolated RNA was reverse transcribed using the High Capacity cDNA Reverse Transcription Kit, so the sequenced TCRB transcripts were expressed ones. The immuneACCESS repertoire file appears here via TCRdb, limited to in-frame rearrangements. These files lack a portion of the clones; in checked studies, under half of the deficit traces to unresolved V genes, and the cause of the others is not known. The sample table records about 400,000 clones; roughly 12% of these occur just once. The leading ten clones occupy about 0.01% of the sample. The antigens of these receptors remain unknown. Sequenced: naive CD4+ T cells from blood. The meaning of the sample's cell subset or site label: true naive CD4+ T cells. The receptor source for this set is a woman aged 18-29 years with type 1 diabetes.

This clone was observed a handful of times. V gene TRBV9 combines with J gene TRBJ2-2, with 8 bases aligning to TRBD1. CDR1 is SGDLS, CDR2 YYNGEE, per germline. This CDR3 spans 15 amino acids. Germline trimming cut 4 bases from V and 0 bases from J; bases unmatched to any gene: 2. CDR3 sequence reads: CASSWTGTNTGELFF. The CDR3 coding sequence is TGTGCCAGCAGCTGGACAGGGACGAACACCGGGGAGCTGTTTTTT.

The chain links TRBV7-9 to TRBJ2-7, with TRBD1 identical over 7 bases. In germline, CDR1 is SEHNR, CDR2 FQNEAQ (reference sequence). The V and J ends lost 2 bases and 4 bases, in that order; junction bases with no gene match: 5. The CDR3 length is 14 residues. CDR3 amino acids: CASSLQGDLYEQYF. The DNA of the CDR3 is TGTGCCAGCAGCTTACAGGGGGACCTATACGAGCAGTACTTC.

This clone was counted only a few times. CDR3 protein: CASSLWGGGATDTQYF. CDR3 bases: TGTGCCAGCAGCTTATGGGGCGGGGGGGCCACAGATACGCAGTATTTT. The chain couples TRBV11-2 to TRBJ2-3; the match to TRBD2 covers 9 bases. The CDR3 consists of 16 residues. J lost 2 bases, V lost 2 bases, and 5 bases had no gene match. CDR1 and CDR2 (germline): SGHAT, FQNNGV. The full variable domain, with the rest looked up from reference TRBV11-2 and TRBJ2-3, is EAGVAQSPRYKIIEKRQSVAFWCNPISGHATLYWYQQILGQGPKLLIQFQNNGVVDDSQLPKDRFSAERLKGVDSTLKIQPAKLEDSAVYLCASSLWGGGATDTQYFGPGTRLTVL.